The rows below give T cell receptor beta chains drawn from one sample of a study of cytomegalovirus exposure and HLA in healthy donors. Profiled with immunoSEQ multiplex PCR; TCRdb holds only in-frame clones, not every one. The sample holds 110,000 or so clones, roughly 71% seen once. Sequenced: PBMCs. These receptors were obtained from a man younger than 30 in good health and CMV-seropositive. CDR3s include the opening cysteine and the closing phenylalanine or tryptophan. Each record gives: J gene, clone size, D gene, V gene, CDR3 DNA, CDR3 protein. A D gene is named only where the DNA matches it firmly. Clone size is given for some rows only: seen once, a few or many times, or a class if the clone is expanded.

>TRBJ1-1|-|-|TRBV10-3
TGTGCCACCGGGAACACTGAAGCTTTCTTT
CATGNTEAFF
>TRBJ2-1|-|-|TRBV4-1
TGCGCCAGCAGCCAAGGATCCAGCGATGAGCAGTTCTTC
CASSQGSSDEQFF
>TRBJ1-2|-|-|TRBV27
TGTGCCAGCAGTTTAAAGGGGTCCGGGGGCTACACCTTC
CASSLKGSGGYTF
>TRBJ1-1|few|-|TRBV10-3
TGTGCCATCAGTCCGACAGGGAACACTGAAGCTTTCTTT
CAISPTGNTEAFF
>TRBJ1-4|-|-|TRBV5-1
TGCGCCAGCAGCTTGGCAGGCACTAATGAAAAACTGTTTTTT
CASSLAGTNEKLFF
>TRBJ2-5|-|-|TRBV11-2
TGTGCCAGCAGCTCGGACACAACGGGGACCCAGTACTTC
CASSSDTTGTQYF
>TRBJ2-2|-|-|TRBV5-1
TGCGCCAGCCAACAGGGGAACACCGGGGAGCTGTTTTTT
CASQQGNTGELFF
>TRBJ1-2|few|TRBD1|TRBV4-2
TGTGCCAGCAGCCAGGCCGGGACAGAGAACCTCTATGGCTACACCTTC
CASSQAGTENLYGYTF
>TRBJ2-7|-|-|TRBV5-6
TGTGCCAGCAGCTTGCGGGACACCTCCTACGAGCAGTACTTC
CASSLRDTSYEQYF
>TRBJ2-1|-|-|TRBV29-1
TGCAGCGCTCCGGACCTTAGGGGTGAGCAGTTCTTC
CSAPDLRGEQFF
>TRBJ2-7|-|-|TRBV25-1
TGTGCCAGCAGTGAATTGGGGGCATACGAGCAGTACTTC
CASSELGAYEQYF
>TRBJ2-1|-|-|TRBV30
TGTGCCTGGAGTGTTAAAAGACTAGATGAGCAGTTCTTC
CAWSVKRLDEQFF
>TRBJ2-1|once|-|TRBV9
TGTGCCAGCAGCGTTGGCTACAGTGAGCAGTTCTTC
CASSVGYSEQFF
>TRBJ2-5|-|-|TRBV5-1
TGCGCCAGCAGCTTTACGTGGGGCTCCCAAGAGACCCAGTACTTC
CASSFTWGSQETQYF
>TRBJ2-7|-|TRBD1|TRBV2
TGTGCCAGCAGTGAGGTGGACAGGGGCTCCTACGAGCAGTACTTC
CASSEVDRGSYEQYF
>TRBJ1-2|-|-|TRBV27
TGTGCCAGCAGTTTACGACAGTCCTATGGCTACACCTTC
CASSLRQSYGYTF
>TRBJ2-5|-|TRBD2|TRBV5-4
TGTGCCAGCAGCTCAGTAGCGGGGGGGGAGACCCAGTACTTC
CASSSVAGGETQYF
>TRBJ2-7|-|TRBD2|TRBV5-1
TGCGCCAGCAGCCCCGGGACTACCCTATCCGAGCAGTACTTC
CASSPGTTLSEQYF
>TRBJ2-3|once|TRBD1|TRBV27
TGTGCCAGCAGTTTACAGGGGGCCGCAGATACGCAGTATTTT
CASSLQGAADTQYF
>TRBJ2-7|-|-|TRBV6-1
TGTGCCAGCAGTACCCGTGCCGGAGAGGGCTACGAGCAGTACTTC
CASSTRAGEGYEQYF
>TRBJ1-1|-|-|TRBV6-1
TGTGCCAGCAGTGAAGGGGGCCTCACAGGAGCTTTCTTT
CASSEGGLTGAFF
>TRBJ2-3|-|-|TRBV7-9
TGTGCCAGCAGGAGGGCCCTAGATACGCAGTATTTT
CASRRALDTQYF
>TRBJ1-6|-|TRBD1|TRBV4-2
TGTGCCAGCAGCCAACCAACAGGGGGCCTCAGTAATTCACCCCTCCACTTT
CASSQPTGGLSNSPLHF
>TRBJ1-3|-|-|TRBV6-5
TGTGCCAGCAGTTATAGTCCCGCCAAGGGAAACACCATATATTTT
CASSYSPAKGNTIYF
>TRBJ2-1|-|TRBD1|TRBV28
TGTGCCAGCAATAAGAAAACAGGGGTAGGATTAAATGAGCAGTTCTTC
CASNKKTGVGLNEQFF
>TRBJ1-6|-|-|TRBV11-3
TGTGCCAGCAGCTTAGTACAGGCGAAAGGAATTAATTCACCCCTCCACTTT
CASSLVQAKGINSPLHF
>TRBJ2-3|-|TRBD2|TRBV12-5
TGTGCTAGTGGTTTCGGTAGCGGGGTTGCAGATACGCAGTATTTT
CASGFGSGVADTQYF
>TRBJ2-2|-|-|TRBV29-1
TGCAGCGTTGTCTTCGACACCGGGGAGCTGTTTTTT
CSVVFDTGELFF
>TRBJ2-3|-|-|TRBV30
TGTGCCTGGAGTTGGTCGGCAGATACGCAGTATTTT
CAWSWSADTQYF
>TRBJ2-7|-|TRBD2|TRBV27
TGTGCCAGCACGACTAGCGGGGGCTACGAGCAGTACTTC
CASTTSGGYEQYF
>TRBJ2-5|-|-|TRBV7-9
TGTGCCAGCAGCTTAGATGGCGGCAGCCAAGAGACCCAGTACTTC
CASSLDGGSQETQYF
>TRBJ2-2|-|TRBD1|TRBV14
TGTGCCAGCAGCCAAGCCGGGACAGGGACCGGGGAGCTGTTTTTT
CASSQAGTGTGELFF
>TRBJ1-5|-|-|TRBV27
TGTGCCAGCAGCTCCAGATGGCAGGGTCCCCAGCATTTT
CASSSRWQGPQHF
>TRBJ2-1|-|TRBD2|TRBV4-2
TGTGCCAGCAGAGGGACTAGCGGGGGGGCCTCCAATGAGCAGTTCTTC
CASRGTSGGASNEQFF
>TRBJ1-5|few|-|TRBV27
TGTGCCAGCAGACGCGACAGGCGAAGCAATCAGCCCCAGCATTTT
CASRRDRRSNQPQHF
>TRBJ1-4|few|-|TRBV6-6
TGTGCCAGCAGCCACCCCGTGGAGGGTGAAAAACTGTTTTTT
CASSHPVEGEKLFF
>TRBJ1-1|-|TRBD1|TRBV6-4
TGTGCCAGCAGGCACACAGGACAGGGCACTGAAGCTTTCTTT
CASRHTGQGTEAFF
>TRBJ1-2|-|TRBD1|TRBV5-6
TGTGCCAGCAGCACGCGGACAGGGAGTGGCTACACCTTC
CASSTRTGSGYTF
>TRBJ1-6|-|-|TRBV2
TGTGCCAGCAGGACAGGAAATTCACCCCTCCACTTT
CASRTGNSPLHF
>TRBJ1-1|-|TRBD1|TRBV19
TGTGCCAGTACGACAGGGGCTGGGATGACTGAAGCTTTCTTT
CASTTGAGMTEAFF